These T cell receptor beta chains were read from a single sample in a study of siplizumab effects on memory and regulatory T cells. Sequenced by immunoSEQ multiplex PCR; TCRdb stores in-frame clones only, minus some. The table has some 53,000 clones, 95% to 97% seen once; the top ten hold roughly 0.6%. The sample comprised naive CD4+ T cells sorted from blood. The receptors derive from a human donor in good health. Each CDR3 is given with its conserved first and last residue. The D gene is left open where the match is weak. The listing skips clone size in some rows; elsewhere it reads once, few, many or a size class.

j_gene | d_gene | v_gene | abundance | len | CDR3aa | CDR3nt
TRBJ2-5 | TRBD2 | TRBV5-1 | . | 16 | CASSVVSGRIGETQYF | TGCGCCAGCAGTGTGGTCAGCGGGAGGATCGGAGAGACCCAGTACTTC
TRBJ2-7 | . | TRBV4-1 | . | 16 | CASSQEKREYTYEQYF | TGCGCCAGCAGCCAAGAGAAACGGGAGTATACCTACGAGCAGTACTTC
TRBJ1-1 | TRBD1 | TRBV14 | . | 13 | CASSLTRDSSAFF | TGTGCCAGCAGCCTGACACGGGACAGCTCAGCTTTCTTT
TRBJ2-3 | . | TRBV19 | once | 14 | CASSIEAPPDTQYF | TGTGCCAGTAGTATAGAAGCACCCCCAGATACGCAGTATTTT
TRBJ2-1 | TRBD2 | TRBV7-8 | . | 17 | CASSLGGTSGLFYEQFF | TGTGCCAGCAGCTTAGGTGGGACTAGCGGTTTGTTCTATGAGCAGTTCTTC
TRBJ2-3 | . | TRBV19 | . | 14 | CASSIGRQPNTQYF | TGTGCCAGTAGTATCGGCAGGCAACCAAATACGCAGTATTTT
TRBJ1-1 | TRBD1 | TRBV30 | . | 12 | CAWGDRYTEAFF | TGTGCCTGGGGGGACAGGTACACTGAAGCTTTCTTT
TRBJ2-5 | . | TRBV10-3 | . | 13 | CAISEVRVETQYF | TGTGCCATCAGTGAGGTCAGGGTGGAGACCCAGTACTTC
TRBJ2-1 | . | TRBV12-2 | . | 20 | CASRLAWHSSGTSSYNEQFF | TGTGCAAGTCGCTTAGCATGGCACTCTAGCGGGACGAGCTCCTACAATGAGCAGTTCTTC
TRBJ2-3 | . | TRBV6-5 | . | 16 | CASSYLRTRSTDTQYF | TGTGCCAGCAGTTACCTCCGTACCAGAAGCACAGATACGCAGTATTTT
TRBJ2-3 | TRBD2 | TRBV5-4 | once | 14 | CASSLASGRSTQYF | TGTGCCAGCAGCTTGGCTAGCGGGAGAAGCACGCAGTATTTT
TRBJ1-1 | . | TRBV18 | . | 12 | CASSPRGQEAFF | TGTGCCAGCTCACCACGAGGACAAGAAGCTTTCTTT
TRBJ2-7 | TRBD2 | TRBV19 | . | 15 | CASRRGGASLGEQYF | TGTGCCTCCCGGCGGGGGGGCGCATCCTTAGGGGAGCAGTACTTC
TRBJ2-2 | TRBD2 | TRBV6-6 | . | 16 | CASSYLGLASAVELFF | TGTGCCAGCAGTTACTTGGGACTAGCGTCAGCCGTGGAGCTGTTTTTT
TRBJ2-4 | . | TRBV6-1 | . | 15 | CASRRSGLAKNIQYF | TGTGCCAGCAGGAGAAGCGGCCTAGCCAAAAACATTCAGTACTTC
TRBJ2-6 | . | TRBV12-5 | . | 17 | CASGAPVRGSGANVLTF | TGTGCTAGTGGGGCCCCGGTCAGGGGCTCTGGGGCCAACGTCCTGACTTTC
TRBJ1-5 | . | TRBV12-5 | . | 13 | CASGFGGLQPQHF | TGTGCTAGTGGTTTTGGGGGCCTGCAGCCCCAGCATTTT
TRBJ1-1 | TRBD1 | TRBV6-1 | . | 14 | CASRTGERSTEAFF | TGTGCCAGCAGGACAGGGGAGCGGTCTACTGAAGCTTTCTTT
TRBJ2-7 | . | TRBV6-1 | . | 14 | CASRRVTSSYEQYF | TGTGCCAGCAGGAGGGTTACTAGCTCCTACGAGCAGTACTTC
TRBJ1-1 | . | TRBV30 | . | 14 | CAWSVHPVGTEAFF | TGTGCCTGGAGTGTACATCCGGTGGGCACTGAAGCTTTCTTT
TRBJ2-5 | . | TRBV5-6 | . | 14 | CASSFKGTQETQYF | TGTGCCAGCAGCTTCAAGGGGACTCAAGAGACCCAGTACTTC
TRBJ2-2 | TRBD2 | TRBV5-1 | . | 15 | CASSGTSGDHGELFF | TGCGCCAGCAGCGGGACTAGCGGGGATCACGGGGAGCTGTTTTTT
TRBJ2-1 | . | TRBV9 | . | 16 | CASSVVALSSYNEQFF | TGTGCCAGCAGCGTAGTGGCGCTAAGCTCCTACAATGAGCAGTTCTTC
TRBJ1-1 | . | TRBV6-5 | . | 15 | CASSYSGGAATEAFF | TGTGCCAGCAGTTACTCCGGCGGAGCGGCCACTGAAGCTTTCTTT
TRBJ2-7 | . | TRBV11-3 | . | 12 | CASSLEGYEQYF | TGTGCCAGCAGCTTAGAGGGGTACGAGCAGTACTTC
TRBJ2-3 | . | TRBV5-1 | . | 15 | CASSLGGGGGDTQYF | TGCGCCAGCAGCTTGGGTGGGGGAGGAGGAGATACGCAGTATTTT
TRBJ2-7 | TRBD1 | TRBV29-1 | . | 13 | CSFRADRGSEQYF | TGCAGCTTCAGGGCGGACAGGGGGTCCGAGCAGTACTTC
TRBJ2-2 | . | TRBV19 | . | 14 | CASSEKGVTGELFF | TGTGCCAGTAGTGAGAAGGGGGTCACCGGGGAGCTGTTTTTT
TRBJ2-1 | . | TRBV5-4 | . | 14 | CASRLDGSYNEQFF | TGTGCCAGCAGATTAGACGGCTCCTACAATGAGCAGTTCTTC
TRBJ1-5 | . | TRBV30 | . | 15 | CAATRGGLSNQPQHF | TGTGCCGCTACAAGGGGGGGACTTAGCAATCAGCCCCAGCATTTT
TRBJ2-1 | . | TRBV2 | . | 10 | CASRGNEQFF | TGTGCCAGCAGGGGGAATGAGCAGTTCTTC
TRBJ1-4 | . | TRBV15 | . | 13 | CATSRNINEKLFF | TGTGCCACCAGCAGAAACATTAATGAAAAACTGTTTTTT
TRBJ2-3 | TRBD1 | TRBV6-6 | . | 15 | CASSTQTGFPDTQYF | TGTGCCAGCAGTACACAGACAGGGTTTCCAGATACGCAGTATTTT
TRBJ2-7 | . | TRBV9 | . | 15 | CASSVSERLPYEQYF | TGTGCCAGCAGCGTATCGGAGCGACTCCCATACGAGCAGTACTTC
TRBJ2-2 | . | TRBV5-1 | . | 14 | CASSLAKVTGELFF | TGCGCCAGCAGCTTGGCCAAGGTGACCGGGGAGCTGTTTTTT
TRBJ1-2 | TRBD1 | TRBV28 | . | 15 | CASRETGVVGYGYTF | TGTGCCAGCAGGGAGACAGGGGTTGTGGGCTATGGCTACACCTTC
TRBJ2-7 | . | TRBV5-4 | . | 11 | CASSSNYEQYF | TGTGCCAGCAGCTCCAACTACGAGCAGTACTTC
TRBJ2-7 | . | TRBV27 | . | 15 | CASSTRSLAPYEQYF | TGTGCCAGCAGTACACGTTCGCTAGCTCCATACGAGCAGTACTTC
TRBJ1-2 | TRBD1 | TRBV6-1 | . | 13 | CATSGTGEFGYTF | TGTGCCACCTCCGGGACAGGGGAGTTTGGCTACACCTTC
TRBJ2-7 | . | TRBV28 | once | 14 | CASSEDYREREQYF | TGTGCCAGCAGCGAAGATTACAGGGAACGCGAGCAGTACTTC
TRBJ2-1 | . | TRBV28 | . | 16 | CASSPLPISSYNEQFF | TGTGCCAGCAGTCCACTGCCGATCAGCTCCTACAATGAGCAGTTCTTC
TRBJ1-1 | TRBD1 | TRBV6-4 | . | 15 | CASSARQGVQTEAFF | TGTGCCAGCAGTGCACGTCAGGGGGTGCAAACTGAAGCTTTCTTT
TRBJ2-1 | . | TRBV5-1 | . | 18 | CASSLLSQRRVLYNEQFF | TGCGCCAGCAGCTTGCTTTCCCAGAGGAGGGTCCTCTACAATGAGCAGTTCTTC
TRBJ2-7 | . | TRBV7-9 | . | 14 | CASSLDVVRYEQYF | TGTGCCAGCAGCTTAGACGTGGTCCGCTACGAGCAGTACTTC
TRBJ2-3 | TRBD1 | TRBV5-1 | . | 17 | CASSLETGGQVADTQYF | TGCGCCAGCAGCTTGGAGACAGGGGGCCAAGTGGCAGATACGCAGTATTTT
TRBJ2-1 | . | TRBV19 | . | 16 | CASSRWGGGGHNEQFF | TGTGCCAGTAGTCGCTGGGGCGGCGGGGGCCACAATGAGCAGTTCTTC
TRBJ2-2 | TRBD1 | TRBV10-1 | . | 18 | CATGGPGQGASNTGELFF | TGCGCCACCGGGGGCCCGGGACAGGGGGCCTCGAACACCGGGGAGCTGTTTTTT
TRBJ1-1 | . | TRBV30 | once | 16 | CAWSKTRTAPGTEAFF | TGTGCCTGGAGTAAAACCCGGACAGCCCCGGGCACTGAAGCTTTCTTT
TRBJ1-2 | . | TRBV28 | once | 12 | CASSSGNYGYTF | TGTGCCAGCAGTTCCGGGAACTATGGCTACACCTTC
TRBJ2-7 | TRBD1 | TRBV6-5 | . | 14 | CASSSAGTVHEQYF | TGTGCCAGCAGCTCAGCCGGGACAGTTCACGAGCAGTACTTC